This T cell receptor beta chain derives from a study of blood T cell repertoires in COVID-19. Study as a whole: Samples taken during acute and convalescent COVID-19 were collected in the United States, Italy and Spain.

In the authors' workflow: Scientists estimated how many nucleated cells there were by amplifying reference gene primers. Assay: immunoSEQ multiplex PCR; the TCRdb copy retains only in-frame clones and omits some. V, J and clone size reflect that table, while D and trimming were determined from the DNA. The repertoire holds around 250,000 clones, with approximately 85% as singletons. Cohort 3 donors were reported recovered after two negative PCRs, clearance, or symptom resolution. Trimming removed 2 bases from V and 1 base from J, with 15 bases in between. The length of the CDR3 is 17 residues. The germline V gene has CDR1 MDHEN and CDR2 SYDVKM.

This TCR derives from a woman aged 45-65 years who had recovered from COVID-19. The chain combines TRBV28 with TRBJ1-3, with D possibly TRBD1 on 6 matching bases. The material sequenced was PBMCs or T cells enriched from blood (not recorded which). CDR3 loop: CASSLVYRVGSGNTIYF. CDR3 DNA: TGTGCCAGCAGTTTAGTTTACAGGGTAGGATCTGGAAACACCATATATTTT.